One sample yielded the 21 T cell receptor beta chains listed below, sequenced in a study of T cells in Graves' hyperthyroidism and ophthalmopathy. What was amplified from RNA transcripts were TCR beta CDR3 regions. First-round RT-PCR of the TCR CDR3 relied on the HTBI primer set. MiXCR, applied by TCRdb to the multiplex PCR reads, yields one record per CDR3 protein. This repertoire shows around 300,000 distinct CDR3 sequences, 25% to 30% found once; its top ten account for around 30%. The sequenced sample was blood. The receptors stem from a man aged 40-50 years with Graves' hyperthyroidism that later progressed to Graves' ophthalmopathy.

The chain employs TRBV6-5 and TRBJ1-2; 8 nucleotides match TRBD1. V gave up 2 bases and J gave up 6 bases; unmatched junction bases: 8. The germline gives CDR1 MNHEY, CDR2 SVGAGI. This CDR3 is 15 amino acids long. Here the CDR3 DNA reads TGTGCCAGCAGTTACAGCAGGGGGCGAGATCATGGCTACACCTTC. Residues: CASSYSRGRDHGYTF.

The chain is built from TRBV5-1 and TRBJ2-6; the D gene is possibly TRBD2 (5 bases). The length of the CDR3 is 17 residues. V was clipped by 0 bases and J by 0 bases, with 10 bases between them. Per germline, CDR1 SGHRS and CDR2 YFSETQ. As DNA, the CDR3 is TGCGCCAGCAGCTTGGTGAGTGGGAGCTCTGGGGCCAACGTCCTGACTTTC. This encodes CASSLVSGSSGANVLTF.

This clonotype was seen ten or more times. The chain uses TRBV15 and TRBJ1-3; D perhaps matches TRBD1 (5 bases). Germline CDR1 reads LNHNV; CDR2 reads YYDKDF (reference sequence). V shed 0 bases and J shed 0 bases, with 12 bases lying between them. This CDR3 region has 17 residues. CDR3 residues: CATSREGTPASGNTIYF. CDR3 DNA sequence: TGTGCCACCAGCAGAGAAGGGACGCCGGCCTCTGGAAACACCATATATTTT.

This chain links TRBV6-1 with TRBJ1-3; D perhaps matches TRBD1 (5 bases). This CDR3 contains 15 residues. Germline values: CDR1 MNHNS, CDR2 SASEGT. With 6 bases removed from V and 1 base from J, the gap between germline ends came to 13 bases. The CDR3, as DNA: TGTGCCAGCAGGGGCAGCGGGGGGTCTGGAAACACCATATATTTT. As protein: CASRGSGGSGNTIYF.

This clonotype appeared many times. This chain connects TRBV9 to TRBJ1-6; D unresolved. The V gene's germline CDR1 is SGDLS and CDR2 YYNGEE. V dropped 0 bases and J dropped 7 bases, with 11 bases sitting between them. The CDR3 extends over 15 amino acids. In nucleotides, the CDR3 is TGTGCCAGCAGCGTAGACTCAACACAAAATTCACCCCTCCACTTT. As protein: CASSVDSTQNSPLHF.

At least ten counts were recorded for this clonotype. The genes are TRBV2 and TRBJ1-2, with 8 positions matching TRBD1. This CDR3 is built from 13 residues. Trimming removed 4 bases from V and 6 bases from J; junction bases left unmatched: 4. Germline lookup yields CDR1 SNHLY and CDR2 FYNNEI. CDR3 residues: CASSADRADGYTF. CDR3 nucleotide sequence: TGTGCCAGCAGTGCGGACAGGGCCGATGGCTACACCTTC.

This clonotype was counted at least ten times. The chain uses TRBV11-2 and TRBJ2-7; 11 positions match TRBD1. The germline gives CDR1 SGHAT, CDR2 FQNNGV. After removal of 5 bases from V and 4 bases from J, the junction contained 4 bases not matched to a gene. This CDR3 is 14 amino acids long. CDR3 region: CASSVRDRGYEQYF. For the CDR3, the DNA is TGTGCCAGCAGCGTCCGGGACAGGGGGTACGAGCAGTACTTC.

There are many counts of this clonotype. Being one base from a much bigger clone, this may be a read error. Because it lacks the conserved phenylalanine or tryptophan at the end, this CDR3 is likely a read error. This rearrangement joins TRBV19 to TRBJ1-1; D is unresolved. The CDR3 totals 15 residues. CDR1 LNHDA and CDR2 SQIVND come from the germline V gene (reference sequence). V was clipped by 6 bases and J by 3 bases, with 17 bases between them. DNA of the CDR3: TGTGCCAGTAGAGCGGCGGACGGATTGCACACTGAAGCTTTCCTT. Translation gives CASRAADGLHTEAFL.

This clonotype was detected ten times or more. J is TRBJ1-2 and V is TRBV12-3 or TRBV12-4; D not resolved. The V end was cut by 6 bases, the J end by 4 bases, with 12 bases between. The CDR3 has 13 amino acids. CDR3 region: CASSRRVPYGYTF. DNA for the CDR3: TGTGCCAGCAGCCGCCGGGTTCCCTATGGCTACACCTTC.

This clonotype was counted many times. CDR3 sequence reads: CASLKAGVNTEAFF. The DNA of the CDR3 is TGTGCCAGTCTGAAGGCAGGTGTGAACACTGAAGCTTTCTTT. The rearrangement joins TRBV19 to TRBJ1-1, with D unclear. V was cut by 8 bases and J by 0 bases, with 13 bases left in between. CDR1 and CDR2 (germline): LNHDA, SQIVND (reference sequence). The CDR3 loop spans 14 amino acids.

This clonotype appeared many times. V gene TRBV20-1 combines with J gene TRBJ2-2; possible D gene TRBD1, 6 bases. The V end was cut by 1 base, the J end by 0 bases, with 12 bases between. The germline gives CDR1 DFQATT, CDR2 SNEGSKA (reference sequence). This CDR3 contains 16 residues. The CDR3 loop reads CSARGVRGTNTGELFF. The CDR3 nucleotides are TGCAGTGCTAGAGGTGTAAGGGGGACGAACACCGGGGAGCTGTTTTTT.

In this sample, this clonotype turned up many times. The CDR3 bases are TGTGCCAGCAGTTACTCTGGGATAGTTCAAGAGACCCAGTACTTC. It yields the protein CASSYSGIVQETQYF. The V gene is TRBV6-5, the J gene TRBJ2-5; D ambiguous. Germline V gene lookup returns CDR1 MNHEY and CDR2 SVGAGI. V was pared by 0 bases and J by 2 bases, with 10 bases between. The CDR3 covers 15 residues.

This clonotype was counted at least ten times. This chain uses TRBV10-3 with TRBJ2-5; D is possibly TRBD2 (5 bases). Trimming pared 6 bases from V and 4 bases from J, leaving 15 bases between. The CDR3 length is 14 residues. Germline V gene sequence: CDR1 ENHRY, CDR2 SYGVKD. The CDR3 region is CAIRAVERGETQYF. DNA of the CDR3: TGTGCCATCAGGGCCGTGGAACGGGGAGAGACCCAGTACTTC.

This clonotype appeared many times. This chain joins TRBV4-1 and TRBJ1-1; tentatively, D is TRBD1 (5 bases). Germline assignment: CDR1 MGHRA and CDR2 YSYEKL. V was clipped by 7 bases and J by 2 bases, with 23 bases between them. CDR3 length: 17 residues. CDR3 sequence (DNA): TGCGCCAGCACCCAGGGCACAGGCCGATCCGATAACACTGAAGCTTTCTTT. It codes for CASTQGTGRSDNTEAFF.

This clonotype was counted many times. The chain links TRBV12-3 or TRBV12-4 to TRBJ2-5; a possible D gene is TRBD1 (6 bases). This CDR3 comprises 17 residues. The V gene lost 3 bases and the J gene lost 7 bases, with 24 bases spanning the gap. The CDR3 spells CASSFLQGFLDRGTQYF. CDR3 DNA sequence: TGTGCCAGCAGTTTTTTACAGGGATTCCTCGACCGGGGGACCCAGTACTTC.

This clonotype was observed a handful of times. The rearrangement uses TRBV5-1 and TRBJ2-7, with 7 bases lining up with TRBD2. The germline CDR1 and CDR2 sequences are SGHRS and YFSETQ. V gave up 0 bases and J gave up 1 base; unmatched junction bases: 4. This CDR3 comprises 15 residues. The CDR3 bases are TGCGCCAGCAGCTTGGGCGGGGGACCTTCCTACGAGCAGTACTTC. This codes for CASSLGGGPSYEQYF. The entire variable domain, with the rest obtained from reference TRBV5-1 and TRBJ2-7, is as follows: KAGVTQTPRYLIKTRGQQVTLSCSPISGHRSVSWYQQTPGQGLQFLFEYFSETQRNKGNFPGRFSGRQFSNSRSEMNVSTLELGDSALYLCASSLGGGPSYEQYFGPGTRLTVT.

This clonotype was counted many times. The V and J genes are TRBV4-1 and TRBJ2-7; D unresolved. The CDR3 covers 16 residues. The germline V gene has CDR1 MGHRA and CDR2 YSYEKL. Deletions cut 1 base from V and 5 bases from J, with 18 bases between. The CDR3 region is CASSQALWLGSNEQYF. DNA of the CDR3: TGCGCCAGCAGCCAAGCCCTCTGGTTAGGTTCCAACGAGCAGTACTTC.

At least ten counts were recorded for this clonotype. V usage is TRBV11-2 and J usage is TRBJ2-7, with TRBD2 matching 10 bases. Trimming cost V 0 bases and J 4 bases; bases outside gene matches: 9. The germline gives CDR1 SGHAT, CDR2 FQNNGV. There are 17 residues in the CDR3. The CDR3 nucleotides are TGTGCCAGCAGCTTAGATATCCCGCTAGCGGGAGTATACGAGCAGTACTTC. Amino acids: CASSLDIPLAGVYEQYF.

This clonotype was observed many times. The CDR3 loop is CASSPRAGLQETQYF. The DNA for the CDR3 is TGTGCCAGCAGCCCACGTGCAGGGCTACAAGAGACCCAGTACTTC. This chain connects TRBV3-1 to TRBJ2-5, with D possibly matching TRBD1 (5 bases). CDR1 is LGHDT and CDR2 is YNNKEL in the germline V gene (reference sequence). This CDR3 contains 15 residues. V shed 4 bases and J shed 2 bases, with 14 bases lying between them.

This clonotype was found many times. The DNA of the CDR3 is TGCAGTGCTCTCCAGACTTCCTCCTCCTACGAGCAGTACTTC. This gives the protein CSALQTSSSYEQYF. This sequence joins TRBV20-1 and TRBJ2-7; D call uncertain. The V gene lost 5 bases and the J gene lost 0 bases, with 14 bases spanning the gap. The CDR3 is made up of 14 amino acids. The germline V gene encodes CDR1 DFQATT and CDR2 SNEGSKA (reference sequence).

At least ten counts were recorded for this clonotype. The chain couples TRBV12-3 or TRBV12-4 to TRBJ2-5; no clear D gene. Deletions cut 6 bases from V and 3 bases from J, with 14 bases between. The CDR3 is made up of 14 amino acids. The CDR3 reads CASSHSWREETQYF. The CDR3 region has the DNA TGTGCCAGCAGCCACTCTTGGCGAGAAGAGACCCAGTACTTC.